These 25 T cell receptor beta chains came from one sample sequenced in a study of T cell responses to AZD1222 COVID-19 vaccine. Assay used: immunoSEQ multiplex PCR; TCRdb lists only in-frame clones, some missing. The repertoire holds about 73,000 clones, with roughly nine tenths as singletons. The source was peripheral blood, collected 28 days after the second AZD1222 dose. These receptors all stem from an adult who received the AZD1222 COVID-19 vaccine.

This sequence joins TRBV6-1 and TRBJ1-5, with D perhaps matching TRBD1 (5 bases). From germline, CDR1 is MNHNS and CDR2 SASEGT. The CDR3 is 17 amino acids. V gave up 0 bases and J gave up 7 bases, with 19 bases separating them. In DNA form, the CDR3 reads TGTGCCAGCAGTGAAGCAGGGCCCGAGGGGATTACACAGCCCCAGCATTTT. Protein sequence: CASSEAGPEGITQPQHF.

This chain's CDR3 is CATSRRGLGQVDHTF. The CDR3 nucleotides read TGTGCCACCAGCCGAAGAGGGCTAGGGCAAGTCGATCACACCTTC. The chain couples TRBV15 to TRBJ1-2, with no clear D. Germline CDR1 and CDR2: LNHNV and YYDKDF (reference sequence). Between the trimmed V and J ends, which lost 5 bases and 12 bases, there was a span of 25 bases. This CDR3 is built from 15 residues.

This chain connects TRBV9 to TRBJ2-1; D unclear. Trimming removed 0 bases at V and 5 bases at J, with 15 bases between. CDR3 size: 16 residues. CDR1 SGDLS and CDR2 YYNGEE come from the germline V gene. CDR3 sequence reads: CASSVGVSPNDNEQFF. Here the CDR3 DNA reads TGTGCCAGCAGCGTAGGGGTTAGCCCAAATGACAATGAGCAGTTCTTC. The entire variable domain, with the rest obtained from reference TRBV9 and TRBJ2-1, is as follows: DSGVTQTPKHLITATGQRVTLRCSPRSGDLSVYWYQQSLDQGLQFLIQYYNGEERAKGNILERFSAQQFPDLHSELNLSSLELGDSALYFCASSVGVSPNDNEQFFGPGTRLTVL.

The V call is TRBV5-4, the J call TRBJ2-3, with a weak D call TRBD2 (7 bases). V lost 0 bases and J 3 bases, leaving 17 bases between the germline ends. CDR1 and CDR2 from the germline V gene are SGHNT and YYREEE (reference sequence). The CDR3 spans 17 residues. Here the CDR3 DNA reads TGTGCCAGCAGCTTGGGTATCAGGGGAGGGGGGACAGATACGCAGTATTTT. Translating it yields CASSLGIRGGGTDTQYF.

The gene calls are TRBV7-9 and TRBJ2-5; 11 positions agree with TRBD2. V was pared by 4 bases and J by 1 base, with 5 bases of the junction left unmatched. Germline lookup yields CDR1 SEHNR and CDR2 FQNEAQ (reference sequence). This CDR3 has 16 amino acids. CDR3 DNA: TGTGCCAGCAGCTATACTAGCGGGAGAGTCCAAGAGACCCAGTACTTC. Protein sequence: CASSYTSGRVQETQYF.

This clone was recorded only once. V and J are TRBV5-1 and TRBJ2-1; 9 bases are shared with TRBD1. After removal of 4 bases from V and 5 bases from J, the junction contained 7 bases not matched to a gene. CDR1 is SGHRS and CDR2 is YFSETQ in the germline V gene. This CDR3 has 15 amino acids. This chain's CDR3 is CASSPGQGKNNEQFF. In DNA form, the CDR3 reads TGCGCCAGCAGCCCGGGACAGGGAAAAAACAATGAGCAGTTCTTC.

The chain joins TRBV24-1 to TRBJ2-5, with 10 nucleotides matching TRBD1. There are 16 residues in the CDR3. With V trimmed by 5 bases and J by 5 bases, 10 bases remained unmatched. CDR1 and CDR2 (germline): KGHDR, SFDVKD. CDR3 coding DNA: TGTGCCACCAGTGTCGCGGGACAGGGGATTCGGGAGACCCAGTACTTC. It translates to CATSVAGQGIRETQYF.

This clone was observed a handful of times. The chain couples TRBV5-5 to TRBJ1-6, with D hard to call. Germline values: CDR1 SGHKS, CDR2 YYEKEE (reference sequence). CDR3 length: 11 amino acids. V was shortened by 0 bases and J by 16 bases, with 8 bases between the two germline ends. CDR3 bases: TGTGCCAGCAGCTTGGAGGCTTCACTCCACTTT. Protein: CASSLEASLHF. The full variable domain, in which reference TRBV5-5 and TRBJ1-6 provide the parts outside the CDR3, is DAGVTQSPTHLIKTRGQQVTLRCSPISGHKSVSWYQQVLGQGPQFIFQYYEKEERGRGNFPDRFSARQFPNYSSELNVNALLLGDSALYLCASSLEASLHFGNGTRLTVT.

This chain uses TRBV3-1 (or the pseudogene TRBV3-2) with TRBJ2-7; D is uncertain. Germline V gene lookup returns CDR1 LGHDT and CDR2 YNNKEL (reference sequence). Between the trimmed V and J ends, which lost 4 bases and 2 bases, there was a span of 6 bases. The CDR3 runs 12 residues. CDR3 coding DNA: TGTGCCAGCAGCCTCTCGGCCTACGAGCAGTACTTC. Translating it yields CASSLSAYEQYF.

The V gene is TRBV15, the J gene TRBJ2-6; D is unresolved. The CDR3 runs 18 residues. V was cut by 4 bases and J by 0 bases, with 16 bases left in between. From germline, CDR1 is LNHNV and CDR2 YYDKDF (reference sequence). The CDR3 DNA follows: TGTGCCACCAGCAACCCGAGAGGCTCCAACTCTGGGGCCAACGTCCTGACTTTC. It yields the protein CATSNPRGSNSGANVLTF. Variable domain in full (rest from reference TRBV15 and TRBJ2-6): DAMVIQNPRYQVTQFGKPVTLSCSQTLNHNVMYWYQQKSSQAPKLLFHYYDKDFNNEADTPDNFQSRRPNTSFCFLDIRSPGLGDTAMYLCATSNPRGSNSGANVLTFGAGSRLTVL.

This clone was detected only a few times. The rearrangement links TRBV11-3 to TRBJ1-1; no reliable D call. The CDR3 extends over 12 amino acids. Trimming pared 2 bases from V and 6 bases from J, leaving 7 bases between. CDR1 is SGHNT and CDR2 is YENEEA in the germline V gene. For the CDR3, the DNA is TGTGCCAGCAGCTTAATAGACGCTGAAGCTTTCTTT. Translating gives CASSLIDAEAFF.

This rearrangement joins TRBV9 to TRBJ1-1; D unresolved. CDR3 length: 12 amino acids. The V end lost 3 bases, the J end lost 1 base, and 4 bases lay between the germline ends. CDR1 and CDR2 from the germline V gene are SGDLS and YYNGEE. CDR3 sequence: CASSGANTEAFF. The CDR3 nucleotides are TGTGCCAGCAGCGGCGCGAACACTGAAGCTTTCTTT.

To note about this clone: At one boundary the junction diverges from the germline segment, which might be a read error. The chain combines TRBV24-1 with TRBJ2-7, with TRBD1 as a possible D gene (5 bases). The CDR3 extends over 12 amino acids. Germline values: CDR1 KGHDR, CDR2 SFDVKD. This CDR3 reads CATRGLSNEQYF. The DNA of the CDR3 is TGTGCCACCAGGGGGCTCTCCAACGAGCAGTACTTC.

This clone was counted a single time. The V and J genes are TRBV28 and TRBJ1-3, with TRBD1 matching over 11 bases. The ends lost 3 bases at V and 2 bases at J; junction bases unmatched: 6. The CDR3 runs 17 residues. Germline V gene sequence: CDR1 MDHEN, CDR2 SYDVKM. The DNA of the CDR3 is TGTGCCAGCAGTTTCCTGGGACAGGGGGTTGCTGGAAACACCATATATTTT. This codes for CASSFLGQGVAGNTIYF. Based on the CDR3 plus reference TRBV28 and TRBJ1-3, the full variable domain is DVKVTQSSRYLVKRTGEKVFLECVQDMDHENMFWYRQDPGLGLRLIYFSYDVKMKEKGDIPEGYSVSREKKERFSLILESASTNQTSMYLCASSFLGQGVAGNTIYFGEGSWLTVV.

V usage is TRBV5-1 and J usage is TRBJ1-6; D ambiguous. The length of the CDR3 is 13 residues. CDR1 is SGHRS, CDR2 YFSETQ, per germline. Trimming shortened V by 0 bases and J by 4 bases, and 2 bases separated the two germline ends. The CDR3 nucleotides are TGCGCCAGCAGCTTGGATTATAATTCACCCCTCCACTTT. It translates to CASSLDYNSPLHF.

The gene calls are TRBV19 and TRBJ2-1; 7 bases agree with TRBD2. Germline V lookup: CDR1 LNHDA, CDR2 SQIVND (reference sequence). The ends lost 1 base at V and 5 bases at J; junction bases unmatched: 11. The CDR3 runs to 17 residues. The CDR3 loop reads CASSIGAGEVAHNEQFF. For the CDR3, the DNA is TGTGCCAGTAGTATAGGTGCGGGGGAAGTGGCCCACAATGAGCAGTTCTTC. The full variable domain, with the rest looked up from reference TRBV19 and TRBJ2-1, is DGGITQSPKYLFRKEGQNVTLSCEQNLNHDAMYWYRQDPGQGLRLIYYSQIVNDFQKGDIAEGYSVSREKKESFPLTVTSAQKNPTAFYLCASSIGAGEVAHNEQFFGPGTRLTVL.

The chain uses TRBV3-1 (or the pseudogene TRBV3-2) and TRBJ2-1; D is possibly TRBD1 or TRBD2 (5 bases each). Trimming removed 0 bases from V and 10 bases from J, with 16 bases in between. Germline V CDR1 and CDR2: LGHDT, YNNKEL (reference sequence). This CDR3 has 15 amino acids. The CDR3 coding sequence is TGTGCCAGCAGCCAAGAGGTACTAGGGGTAAAGGAGCAGTTCTTC. Protein sequence: CASSQEVLGVKEQFF.

The J gene is TRBJ1-6, the V gene TRBV2; D might be TRBD1 (5 bases). The CDR3 totals 13 residues. The germline CDR1 and CDR2 sequences are SNHLY and FYNNEI. Trimming removed 3 bases from V and 9 bases from J, with 9 bases in between. The DNA of the CDR3 is TGTGCCAGCAGTGAGGAGGGGCGTTCACCCCTCCACTTT. This gives the protein CASSEEGRSPLHF.

The chain is built from TRBV4-3 and TRBJ2-3; the match to TRBD1 covers 7 bases. The CDR3 covers 15 residues. V shed 0 bases and J 1 base; nucleotides not matched to a gene: 1. Germline assignment: CDR1 LGHNA and CDR2 YSLEER. CDR3 DNA sequence: TGCGCCAGCAGCCAAGAAGGGACAGGCACAGATACGCAGTATTTT. This codes for CASSQEGTGTDTQYF.

The chain employs TRBV30 and TRBJ1-2; unclear D gene. V was pared by 4 bases and J by 8 bases, with 8 bases between. The CDR3 consists of 10 residues. Germline loops: CDR1 GTSNPN, CDR2 SVGIG (reference sequence). The CDR3 nucleotides are TGTGCCTGGAATCATGGGGGCTACACCTTC. Its translation is CAWNHGGYTF.

The chain recombines TRBV5-4 with TRBJ2-5; D is perhaps TRBD2 (6 bases). The CDR3 sequence is 15 residues long. The germline CDR1 and CDR2 sequences are SGHNT and YYREEE (reference sequence). Trimming removed 4 bases from V and 2 bases from J, with 15 bases in between. The CDR3 bases are TGTGCCAGCAGCGCGGCCGCCGGGAGACAAGAGACCCAGTACTTC. The encoded protein is CASSAAAGRQETQYF.

The rearrangement links TRBV7-9 to TRBJ1-4, with TRBD1 identical over 8 bases. The germline V gene has CDR1 SEHNR and CDR2 FQNEAQ (reference sequence). The junction had 0 bases not matched to a gene; V was cut back by 4 bases and J by 8 bases. The CDR3 spans 12 residues. CDR3 in DNA: TGTGCCAGCAGCTGGGACAGGGAAAAACTGTTTTTT. Residues: CASSWDREKLFF.

The chain couples TRBV27 to TRBJ2-5; D gene uncertain. V was shortened by 0 bases and J by 5 bases, with 10 bases between the two germline ends. Germline CDR1 reads MNHEY; CDR2 reads SMNVEV (reference sequence). This CDR3 comprises 14 residues. Here the CDR3 DNA reads TGTGCCAGCAGTTTATCGGGTGTTCAGGAGACCCAGTACTTC. It yields the protein CASSLSGVQETQYF.

J is TRBJ2-5 and V is TRBV2; weak D call: TRBD2 (5 bases). Germline V gene data show CDR1 as SNHLY and CDR2 as FYNNEI. The length of the CDR3 is 13 residues. V was shortened by 4 bases and J by 5 bases, with 11 bases between the two germline ends. The CDR3: CASSGGSAETQYF. The DNA for the CDR3 is TGTGCCAGCAGTGGCGGTAGCGCGGAGACCCAGTACTTC.

The chain is built from TRBV5-1 and TRBJ2-2; D not resolved. The V gene lost 0 bases and the J gene lost 4 bases, with 13 bases spanning the gap. The CDR3 length is 16 residues. Germline CDR1 SGHRS, CDR2 YFSETQ. CDR3 in amino acids: CASSLVVAPGTGELFF. In DNA, the CDR3 is TGCGCCAGCAGCTTGGTTGTGGCCCCTGGCACCGGGGAGCTGTTTTTT.